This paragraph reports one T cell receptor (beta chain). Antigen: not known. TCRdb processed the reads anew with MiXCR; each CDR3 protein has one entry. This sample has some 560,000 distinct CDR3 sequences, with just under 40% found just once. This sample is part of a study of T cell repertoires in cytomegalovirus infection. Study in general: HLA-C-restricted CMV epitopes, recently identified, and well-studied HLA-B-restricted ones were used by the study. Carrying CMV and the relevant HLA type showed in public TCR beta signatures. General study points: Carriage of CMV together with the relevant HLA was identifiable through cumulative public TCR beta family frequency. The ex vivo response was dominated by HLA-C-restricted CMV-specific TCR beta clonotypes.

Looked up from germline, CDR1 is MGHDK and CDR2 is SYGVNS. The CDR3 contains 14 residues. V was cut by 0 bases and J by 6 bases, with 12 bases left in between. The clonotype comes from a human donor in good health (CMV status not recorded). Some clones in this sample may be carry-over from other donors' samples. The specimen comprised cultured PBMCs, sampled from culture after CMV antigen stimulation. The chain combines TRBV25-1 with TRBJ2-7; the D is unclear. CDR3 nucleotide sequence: TGTGCCAGCAGTGAATATTTATTGCCCTTCGAGCAGTACTTC. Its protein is CASSEYLLPFEQYF.